Listed below are T cell receptor beta chains from one sample, sequenced in a study of beta chain features in type 1 diabetes. Some clones are missing from TCRdb's copy, which holds only in-frame ones; the method was immunoSEQ multiplex PCR. Found here are 300,000 to 400,000 clones, 11% of them singletons; the top ten hold 0.015%. Sequencing was done on a sample of naive CD4+ T cells from blood. The receptors derive from a woman aged 30 to 39 in good health. The CDR3 runs from the conserved cysteine through the conserved F or W.

J gene: TRBJ2-5; V gene: TRBV5-1; CDR3 protein: CASNRGEQETQYF
J gene: TRBJ1-2; V gene: TRBV6-5; CDR3 protein: CASSSLSGAAGYGYTF
J gene: TRBJ1-2; V gene: TRBV18; CDR3 protein: CASSLGQENYGYTF
J gene: TRBJ2-5; V gene: TRBV11-2; CDR3 protein: CASSVTGMGETQYF
J gene: TRBJ1-4; V gene: TRBV30; CDR3 protein: CAWSVVAEKLFF
J gene: TRBJ1-4; V gene: TRBV28; CDR3 protein: CASSRQLKEKLFF
J gene: TRBJ1-5; V gene: TRBV28; CDR3 protein: CASSFMGSPNQPQHF
J gene: TRBJ2-7; V gene: TRBV7-9; CDR3 protein: CASSSGQGTIEQYF
J gene: TRBJ2-5; V gene: TRBV7-2; CDR3 protein: CASSLGQSETQYF
J gene: TRBJ2-5; V gene: TRBV25-1; CDR3 protein: CASSESLGYQETQYF
J gene: TRBJ1-1; V gene: TRBV28; CDR3 protein: CASSTGQGGNTEAFF
J gene: TRBJ2-6; V gene: TRBV28; CDR3 protein: CASSFSSSGANVLTF
J gene: TRBJ2-3; V gene: TRBV7-2; CDR3 protein: CASRAGINTDTQYF
J gene: TRBJ2-1; V gene: TRBV28; CDR3 protein: CASSLYRPVLNEQFF
J gene: TRBJ2-2; V gene: TRBV27; CDR3 protein: CASSSLASDTGELFF
J gene: TRBJ1-1; V gene: TRBV29-1; CDR3 protein: CSSRPPGQKAFF
J gene: TRBJ2-3; V gene: TRBV7-6; CDR3 protein: CASSLAGTSGRDTQYF
J gene: TRBJ2-3; V gene: TRBV9; CDR3 protein: CASSGSGTGLDTQYF
J gene: TRBJ2-7; V gene: TRBV28; CDR3 protein: CASSFQVYEQYF
J gene: TRBJ2-7; V gene: TRBV5-1; CDR3 protein: CASSLTTGSSYEQYF
J gene: TRBJ2-2; V gene: TRBV6-5; CDR3 protein: CASSYSTGLNTGELFF
J gene: TRBJ2-7; V gene: TRBV7-9; CDR3 protein: CASSRAGTSGSRSYEQYF
J gene: TRBJ2-7; V gene: TRBV4-1; CDR3 protein: CASSQDAAGAREQYF
J gene: TRBJ1-5; V gene: TRBV10-3; CDR3 protein: CAISEHRDRGEVPQHF
J gene: TRBJ2-1; V gene: TRBV2; CDR3 protein: CASSRGLAGVGNEQFF
J gene: TRBJ2-2; V gene: TRBV29-1; CDR3 protein: CSVVRGNTGELFF
J gene: TRBJ2-7; V gene: TRBV11-2; CDR3 protein: CASLEGGRQYF
J gene: TRBJ2-1; V gene: TRBV9; CDR3 protein: CASSLTSGSGVNEQFF
J gene: TRBJ2-7; V gene: TRBV4-3; CDR3 protein: CASSQDPGVPSYEQYF
J gene: TRBJ2-2; V gene: TRBV5-1; CDR3 protein: CASRQSSGTGELFF
J gene: TRBJ2-5; V gene: TRBV7-9; CDR3 protein: CASSPRGGVIQETQYF
J gene: TRBJ2-3; V gene: TRBV5-8; CDR3 protein: CASSKTSGSKPTDTQYF
J gene: TRBJ2-7; V gene: TRBV23-1; CDR3 protein: CASSPTGFEQYF
J gene: TRBJ2-3; V gene: TRBV6-6; CDR3 protein: CASSANGDTQYF
J gene: TRBJ2-3; V gene: TRBV29-1; CDR3 protein: CSVDGGSGTDTQYF
J gene: TRBJ1-1; V gene: TRBV6-5; CDR3 protein: CASSNLRQGPNTEAFF
J gene: TRBJ1-3; V gene: TRBV10-3; CDR3 protein: CAISESSGNTIYF
J gene: TRBJ2-5; V gene: TRBV7-3; CDR3 protein: CASSPSGQETQYF
J gene: TRBJ2-3; V gene: TRBV6-6; CDR3 protein: CASTSGLSTDTQYF
J gene: TRBJ2-3; V gene: TRBV5-4; CDR3 protein: CASSLAGGTDTQYF
J gene: TRBJ2-1; V gene: TRBV19; CDR3 protein: CASSTPQGFEQFF
J gene: TRBJ1-5; V gene: TRBV28; CDR3 protein: CASSPGSRRPQHF
J gene: TRBJ2-3; V gene: TRBV30; CDR3 protein: CAWSGGSRATDTQYF
J gene: TRBJ2-7; V gene: TRBV23-1; CDR3 protein: CADKQETYEQYF
J gene: TRBJ1-2; V gene: TRBV30; CDR3 protein: CAGNRQGSYGYTF
J gene: TRBJ2-5; V gene: TRBV4-1; CDR3 protein: CASSQDSGGLAGGETQYF
J gene: TRBJ2-5; V gene: TRBV7-8; CDR3 protein: CASSLERGSSVKETQYF
J gene: TRBJ2-1; V gene: TRBV5-4; CDR3 protein: CASSLLSGMIYNEQFF
J gene: TRBJ2-7; V gene: TRBV5-1; CDR3 protein: CASSLAMGQGYEQYF
J gene: TRBJ2-1; V gene: TRBV29-1; CDR3 protein: CSVEEGAWGSSYNEQFF
J gene: TRBJ2-1; V gene: TRBV5-6; CDR3 protein: CASSLGLAMNEQFF
J gene: TRBJ2-1; V gene: TRBV5-6; CDR3 protein: CASSPAGQGAFDEQFF